The entry below gives a single T cell receptor beta chain sequence along with its context. Assay used: immunoSEQ multiplex PCR; TCRdb lists only in-frame clones, some missing. The sample carries about 36,000 clones, around 84% recorded once. This sample's time point: peripheral blood 6 weeks after treatment start. The sample originates from a study of PD-L1 blockade in urothelial cancer. On the study more broadly: Blood analysis occurred 3 weeks (second dose) and 6 weeks after treatment start.

V gave up 2 bases and J gave up 11 bases, with 19 bases separating them. CDR3 length: 14 amino acids. Germline CDR1 and CDR2: SGHRS and YFSETQ. The genes are TRBV5-1 and TRBJ1-1; D gene uncertain. This sequence originates from a man between 35 and 55 years old with urothelial cancer. The input for sequencing was PBMCs, taken around atezolizumab (anti-PD-L1) treatment. In nucleotides, the CDR3 is TGCGCCAGCAGCTTAATTGGGCAGGTGGGCGAGGCTTTCTTT. It translates to CASSLIGQVGEAFF.